These 13 T cell receptor beta chains originate from one sample sequenced in a study of cytomegalovirus exposure and HLA in healthy donors. Researchers ran the PCR with 60 Vbeta and 13 Jbeta primers. Generated by immunoSEQ multiplex PCR, the TCRdb table keeps only in-frame clones and is missing some. Of 150,000 to 200,000 clones listed, approximately 65% are singletons. The sequenced sample was PBMCs. The receptors stem from a man aged 40-50 years in good health and CMV-seronegative.

The chain carries TRBV7-3 and TRBJ2-3, with 7 bases lining up with TRBD2. The CDR3 loop spans 15 amino acids. The germline CDR1 and CDR2 sequences are SGHTA and FQGTGA. Trimming at V came to 5 bases and at J to 0 bases, leaving 5 bases not matched to a gene. This chain's CDR3 is CASSRTSVSTDTQYF. The CDR3 bases are TGTGCCAGCAGCAGAACTAGCGTAAGCACAGATACGCAGTATTTT.

In its sample, this clone was seen a few times. The J gene is TRBJ2-5, the V gene TRBV7-6, with 7 positions matching TRBD2. The germline V gene encodes CDR1 SGHVS and CDR2 FNYEAQ. Trimming took 7 bases from V and 2 from J; bases not matched to a gene: 1. The CDR3 is 12 residues long. CDR3 nucleotide sequence: TGTGCCAGCAAAGCGGGACAAGAGACCCAGTACTTC. This codes for CASKAGQETQYF.

V usage is TRBV7-3 and J usage is TRBJ2-5; no clear D. V was trimmed by 2 bases and J by 10 bases, leaving 11 bases between them. The CDR3 is 12 residues long. Germline CDR1 reads SGHTA; CDR2 reads FQGTGA. The CDR3 sequence is CASSLPGRDQYF. The CDR3 nucleotides read TGTGCCAGCAGCTTACCCGGTCGTGACCAGTACTTC.

The genes are TRBV30 and TRBJ2-7, with a weak D call TRBD2 (5 bases). The CDR3 is made up of 14 amino acids. CDR1 is GTSNPN, CDR2 SVGIG, per germline (reference sequence). V shed 4 bases and J shed 0 bases, with 13 bases lying between them. The CDR3 DNA is TGTGCCTGGATGAGGGAAACTAGCTCCTACGAGCAGTACTTC. This codes for CAWMRETSSYEQYF.

Concerning this clone itself: The sample contains more than one DNA sequence encoding this CDR3. The CDR3 DNA sequence: TGTGCCAGCAGCTTGGGAAGGGGGAATGAAAAACTGTTTTTT. It yields the protein CASSLGRGNEKLFF. This sequence joins TRBV5-6 and TRBJ1-4; possible D gene TRBD1, 6 bases. Germline V gives CDR1 SGHDT, CDR2 YYEEEE. The CDR3 spans 14 residues. V dropped 0 bases and J dropped 5 bases, with 8 bases sitting between them.

The rearrangement uses TRBV11-1 and TRBJ1-6, with D possibly being TRBD1 (6 bases). This CDR3 has 14 residues. The germline gives CDR1 SGHAT, CDR2 FQDESV (reference sequence). V shed 3 bases and J shed 10 bases, with 13 bases lying between them. For the CDR3, the DNA is TGTGCCAGCAGCTTTGGCAGGGGAGACTCACCCCTCCACTTT. It specifies CASSFGRGDSPLHF.

V is TRBV9 and J is TRBJ1-3; D is ambiguous. Trimming shortened V by 0 bases and J by 4 bases, and 14 bases separated the two germline ends. The CDR3 is 16 residues long. Per germline, CDR1 SGDLS and CDR2 YYNGEE. This chain's CDR3 is CASSVGPAAGGNTIYF. For the CDR3, the DNA is TGTGCCAGCAGCGTAGGTCCCGCGGCGGGAGGAAACACCATATATTTT.

This chain links TRBV7-3 with TRBJ2-5; TRBD1 matches 9 bases. The J call is doubtful: the DNA matches TRBJ2-7 better. The CDR3 consists of 15 residues. Germline values: CDR1 SGHTA, CDR2 FQGTGA. The CDR3: CASSLTGTGNYEQYF. The DNA for the CDR3 is TGTGCCAGCAGCTTGACCGGGACAGGGAATTACGAGCAGTACTTC.

The chain recombines TRBV25-1 with TRBJ1-1; D ambiguous. The CDR3 is made up of 12 amino acids. The germline gives CDR1 MGHDK, CDR2 SYGVNS. V was pared by 4 bases and J by 5 bases, with 8 bases between. The CDR3 protein is CASSGSGTEAFF. In DNA form, the CDR3 reads TGTGCCAGCAGTGGCTCGGGGACTGAAGCTTTCTTT. Together with reference TRBV25-1 and TRBJ1-1, the CDR3 gives the full variable domain: EADIYQTPRYLVIGTGKKITLECSQTMGHDKMYWYQQDPGMELHLIHYSYGVNSTEKGDLSSESTVSRIRTEHFPLTLESARPSHTSQYLCASSGSGTEAFFGQGTRLTVV.

This clone was detected only once. The chain uses TRBV30 and TRBJ1-1; TRBD1 might be the D (5 bases). V lost 8 bases and J lost 3, with 13 bases in between. The CDR3 contains 12 residues. Germline loops: CDR1 GTSNPN, CDR2 SVGIG (reference sequence). The CDR3 sequence: CAGDSVDTEAFF. The CDR3 DNA reads TGTGCCGGCGACAGTGTAGACACTGAAGCTTTCTTT.

The chain couples TRBV10-1 to TRBJ2-7; 8 bases line up with TRBD1. This CDR3 has 14 amino acids. With 4 bases clipped from V and 5 bases from J, the junction kept 7 bases outside the gene matches. Germline assignment: CDR1 WNHNN and CDR2 SYGVQD (reference sequence). The CDR3 loop is CASSGDRKANEQYF. The CDR3 nucleotides read TGCGCCAGCAGTGGGGACAGGAAAGCCAACGAGCAGTACTTC.

The sample holds a few counts of this clone. This sequence joins TRBV11-2 and TRBJ2-3; 12 nucleotides match TRBD1. From germline, CDR1 is SGHAT and CDR2 FQNNGV. With 5 bases clipped from V and 3 bases from J, the junction kept 9 bases outside the gene matches. The CDR3 totals 17 residues. The CDR3 nucleotides are TGTGCCAGCAGCATACGGGACAGGGGGCAGGGGACAGATACGCAGTATTTT. Protein product: CASSIRDRGQGTDTQYF.

This clone was seen more than once but under ten times. The chain joins TRBV7-3 to TRBJ2-1, with 7 nucleotides matching TRBD1. V gave up 5 bases and J gave up 5 bases; unmatched junction bases: 9. CDR1 is SGHTA and CDR2 is FQGTGA in the germline V gene. This CDR3 comprises 15 residues. The CDR3 protein is CASSRNGQANNEQFF. The CDR3 DNA follows: TGTGCCAGCAGCCGAAACGGACAGGCTAACAATGAGCAGTTCTTC.